A selection of T cell receptor beta chains follows, all from one sample in a study of neoadjuvant anti-PD-1 for oral cavity cancer. Profiled with immunoSEQ multiplex PCR; TCRdb holds only in-frame clones, not every one. The table shows nearly 15,000 clones, with about 44% occurring only once. The material sequenced was tumor tissue, taken after nivolumab (anti-PD-1) treatment. All receptors derive from a person aged 40 to 85 with oral cavity squamous cell carcinoma. Each CDR3 is given with its conserved first and last residue. The order of the fields is CDR3 length, V gene, D gene, clone size, J gene, CDR3 protein, CDR3 DNA. D genes are given only for firm matches. Where a row states a size, it is once, few, many or the class of an expanded clone; other rows omit it.

>15|TRBV19|TRBD1|few|TRBJ1-1
CASSIGSGGATEAFF
TGTGCCAGTAGTATAGGCTCAGGGGGAGCCACTGAAGCTTTCTTT
>15|TRBV19|-|few|TRBJ2-2
CASSIRVNGAGELFF
TGTGCCAGTAGTATTCGGGTTAATGGAGCCGGGGAGCTGTTTTTT
>13|TRBV5-1|-|-|TRBJ1-1
CASSGQLNTEAFF
TGCGCCAGCAGCGGACAGCTTAACACTGAAGCTTTCTTT
>15|TRBV9|-|-|TRBJ2-5
CASSGDLQGGETQYF
TGTGCCAGCAGCGGGGATCTACAGGGAGGAGAGACCCAGTACTTC
>13|TRBV28|TRBD1|many|TRBJ2-7
CASRKTGPYEQYF
TGTGCCAGCAGGAAGACAGGGCCCTACGAGCAGTACTTC
>13|TRBV7-6|TRBD1|-|TRBJ1-1
CASSPQQGAEAFF
TGTGCCAGCAGCCCACAACAGGGGGCTGAAGCTTTCTTT
>15|TRBV15|-|-|TRBJ2-5
CATSGGTPGVETQYF
TGTGCCACCAGCGGCGGGACTCCCGGAGTTGAGACCCAGTACTTC
>15|TRBV7-2|-|-|TRBJ2-2
CASSFRLRSTGELFF
TGTGCCAGCAGCTTTAGACTACGATCCACCGGGGAGCTGTTTTTT
>15|TRBV2|-|-|TRBJ1-1
CASSINGGAGTEAFF
TGTGCCAGCAGCATAAACGGGGGCGCGGGCACTGAAGCTTTCTTT
>15|TRBV10-3|TRBD2|-|TRBJ2-5
CAIGLAGGNQETQYF
TGTGCCATCGGTTTAGCGGGGGGCAATCAAGAGACCCAGTACTTC
>11|TRBV29-1|-|-|TRBJ2-3
CSGAGPDTQYF
TGCAGCGGCGCGGGGCCAGATACGCAGTATTTT
>15|TRBV6-5|TRBD2|-|TRBJ2-1
CASSLRSGVSYEQFF
TGTGCCAGCAGCCTCCGTAGCGGGGTGTCCTATGAGCAGTTCTTC
>13|TRBV4-1|TRBD1|-|TRBJ1-2
CASSPEGARGYTF
TGCGCCAGCAGCCCGGAGGGGGCGCGTGGCTACACCTTC
>13|TRBV4-3|-|-|TRBJ1-5
CASSQDGNQPQHF
TGCGCCAGCAGCCAAGATGGAAACCAGCCCCAGCATTTT
>14|TRBV6-5|-|-|TRBJ1-2
CASSYSGPNYGYTF
TGTGCCAGCAGTTATTCGGGACCGAACTATGGCTACACCTTC